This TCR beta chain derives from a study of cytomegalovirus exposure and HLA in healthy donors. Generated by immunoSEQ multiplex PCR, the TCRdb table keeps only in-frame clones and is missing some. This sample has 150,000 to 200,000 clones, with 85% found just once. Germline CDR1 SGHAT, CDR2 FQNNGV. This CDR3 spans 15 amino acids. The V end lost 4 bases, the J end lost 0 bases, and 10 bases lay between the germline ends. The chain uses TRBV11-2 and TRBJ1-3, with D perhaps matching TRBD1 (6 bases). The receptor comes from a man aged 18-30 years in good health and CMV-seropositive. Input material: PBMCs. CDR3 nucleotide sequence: TGTGCCAGCAGCTCGGACAGCCGCTCTGGAAACACCATATATTTT. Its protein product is CASSSDSRSGNTIYF.